This T cell receptor (beta chain) was captured by sequencing in a study of radiation and T cells in renal cell carcinoma (dated by TCRdb to 2020 to 2021). Regarding the complete study: In total, fewer than 55 samples, comprising around 25 tumors and some 27 peripheral blood samples, were subjected to TCR beta sequencing. The final blood draw took place at 4 weeks after radiation, the same time as nephrectomy. In the 40 to 60 samples combined, 4 million to 5 million unique CDR3 nucleotide sequences were found, encoding about 3 million unique CDR3 amino acid sequences.

Per the publication, the time point label means: blood 4 weeks post-SBRT, at nephrectomy. This sample's treatment or condition label indicates: 15 Gy SBRT to primary tumor, nephrectomy 4 weeks later. Samples came from a clinical trial, in which primary renal cell carcinomas received 15 Gy stereotactic body radiation therapy followed by nephrectomy 4 weeks later. Serial peripheral blood from radiation-treated patients was sampled at baseline, 2 weeks and 4 weeks after SBRT to track tumor-enriched clonotypes. Every patient had renal cell carcinoma of clear cell pathology. The QIAamp DNA Blood Mini Kit (Qiagen) was used to prepare genomic DNA for TCR sequencing. The analyses included just those samples that passed every quality control check. Broad study findings and their caveats: Because no pretreatment tumor biopsies were available, whether clonotypes were present in the tumor at baseline could not be determined. With a single-armed trial design, the study had no way to address how radiation dose or scheduling affects the TCR repertoire. Blood repertoire dynamics were not followed beyond 4 weeks after treatment. In blood, the top tumor clonotypes increased from baseline to 2 weeks after radiation and then shrank by 4 weeks, which suggests a temporary expansion of tumor-resident clones.

In the case of this clone: Its antigen specificity is not known. No clone much larger than this one lies a single base away; base qualities are absent.

The immunoSEQ kit was used, according to the manufacturer's recommendations, to generate TCR beta libraries from genomic DNA. To prepare libraries, a first multiplex PCR with proprietary primers was run, followed by a second PCR that added unique barcodes, and a bead cleanup was done after each round. Each sample batch included a kit-provided positive control reaction and a negative control reaction. The final libraries underwent checking on an Agilent 4200 TapeStation D1000 ScreenTape, volumetric pooling, and quantification by qPCR. Sequencing ran on an Illumina NextSeq500 with a MidOutput 150-cycle cartridge, using 156 Read1 and 15 Index1 cycles with kit custom primers. The pooled library was loaded at 1.0 pM, and roughly 18% PhiX control was spiked in. The authors processed their data as follows. Vendor-processed data were analyzed in R, and a clonotype was defined as all T cells sharing the same CDR3 nucleotide sequence. In the clone abundance analyses, frequencies in each sample were normalized to that sample's 10,000 most abundant clones. Before analysis, public T cell clones were removed, and these numbered fewer than five per sample on average. A difference in abundance of at least 32-fold between compartments was used to define tumor-enriched and baseline blood-enriched clonotypes. A beta-binomial differential abundance model was used to identify clonotypes that expanded or contracted between blood time points. Tumor-blood repertoire similarity was measured with the Baroni-Urbani and Buser coefficient, and groups were compared using two-tailed Wilcoxon tests in R. TCRdb mirrors the immuneACCESS table, restricted to in-frame sequences. Some clones are absent from its copies; in checked studies, under half trace to an unresolved V gene, and the reason for the others is unknown. V, J and clone size reflect that table, while D and trimming were determined from the DNA. Present in this sample are some 150,000 clones, approximately 86% of which were seen just once. The ten largest clones add up to 15% to 20% of the sample.

This clonotype was obtained from a woman between 50 and 59 years old with renal cell carcinoma. The sequencing here drew on blood, taken from a patient whose treatment included radiotherapy and nephrectomy.

The encoded CDR3 is CASRDRGLEVNQPQHF. The nucleotides are TGTGCCAGCCGGGACAGGGGGCTCGAAGTGAATCAGCCCCAGCATTTT. The chain couples TRBV2 to TRBJ1-5, and TRBD1 matches 12 of the central bases. CDR1 SNHLY and CDR2 FYNNEI are derived from the germline V gene. Its CDR3 holds 16 amino acids, cysteine through phenylalanine. Only the CDR3 DNA stays, 48 bases, in frame from base 1. Unmatched junction bases come to 9, with V trimmed by 8 bases and J by 4 bases.